The clone carrying this TCR beta chain has a single count. These data originate in a study of cytomegalovirus exposure and HLA in healthy donors. Trimming removed 4 bases from V and 6 bases from J, with 10 bases in between. The germline V gene encodes CDR1 SSHAT and CDR2 FNYEAQ (reference sequence). CDR3 length equals 13 residues. Researchers ran the PCR with 60 Vbeta and 13 Jbeta primers. TCRdb's copy holds only in-frame clones and misses some; the assay was immunoSEQ multiplex PCR. The repertoire includes about 240,000 clones, approximately 84% of them detected once, and roughly 0.26% sits in the top ten.

The receptor's source is a girl aged 2-10 years in good health and CMV-seronegative. The sample was PBMCs. The chain employs TRBV7-7 and TRBJ1-5, with no clear D. As DNA, the CDR3 is TGTGCCAGCAGCTCCTTAGCCGGTCAGCCCCAGCATTTT. Protein product: CASSSLAGQPQHF.